These T cell receptor beta chains were read from a single sample in a study of early stage breast cancer tumors. The table came from immunoSEQ multiplex PCR; TCRdb's copy has only in-frame clones and leaves some out. The sample holds some 70,000 clones, roughly three quarters seen once. The specimen sequenced was blood. Receptor source: a person between 55 and 69 years old with breast cancer. The CDR3 runs from the conserved cysteine through the conserved F or W. D genes are given only for firm matches. Expanded clones get a size class; other rows say once, few or many, or leave the size out.

CASSQDGPRGYYGYTF | TGTGCCAGCAGCCAAGATGGGCCTCGCGGTTACTATGGCTACACCTTC | TRBJ1-2 | - | - | TRBV14
CASSDLGLATPDTQYF | TGTGCCAGCAGTGACTTGGGACTAGCGACCCCAGATACGCAGTATTTT | TRBJ2-3 | TRBD2 | - | TRBV28
CASSYVSGSYEQYF | TGTGCCAGCAGTTATGTGAGCGGGAGCTACGAGCAGTACTTC | TRBJ2-7 | TRBD2 | - | TRBV28
CASSLGQQGADTQYF | TGCGCCAGCAGCTTGGGACAACAGGGCGCAGATACGCAGTATTTT | TRBJ2-3 | - | - | TRBV5-1
CASSSARGLGEQFF | TGTGCCAGCAGCTCCGCCCGGGGCCTAGGGGAGCAGTTCTTC | TRBJ2-1 | - | - | TRBV7-3
CASSLSGRRAEKLFF | TGTGCCAGCAGCTTGTCGGGGCGTCGGGCAGAAAAACTGTTTTTT | TRBJ1-4 | - | - | TRBV7-2
CASSPGTSGTYEQYF | TGTGCCAGCAGCCCGGGGACTAGCGGAACCTACGAGCAGTACTTC | TRBJ2-7 | TRBD2 | - | TRBV5-6
CASSLRTSGGSSYNEQFF | TGCGCCAGCAGCTTGAGGACTAGCGGGGGTAGCTCCTACAATGAGCAGTTCTTC | TRBJ2-1 | TRBD2 | - | TRBV5-1
CASSTKQGEDTQYF | TGTGCCAGCAGCACCAAACAGGGTGAAGATACGCAGTATTTT | TRBJ2-3 | - | - | TRBV5-6
CASSEGTVAEAFF | TGCGCCAGCAGCGAGGGGACGGTTGCTGAAGCTTTCTTT | TRBJ1-1 | - | - | TRBV5-1
CASSMGGPGNTIYF | TGTGCCAGTAGTATGGGCGGACCTGGAAACACCATATATTTT | TRBJ1-3 | - | - | TRBV19
CASSLALLDEQYF | TGTGCCAGCAGCTTAGCGCTTCTGGACGAGCAGTACTTC | TRBJ2-7 | - | - | TRBV7-2
CASSYRGSNQPQHF | TGTGCCAGCAGTTACAGGGGAAGCAATCAGCCCCAGCATTTT | TRBJ1-5 | - | - | TRBV6-6
CASSARTAQGGEQYF | TGTGCCAGCAGCGCGAGGACGGCCCAAGGGGGAGAGCAGTACTTC | TRBJ2-7 | - | - | TRBV9
CASSPRTASTDTQYF | TGTGCCAGTAGTCCCCGGACAGCTAGCACAGATACGCAGTATTTT | TRBJ2-3 | - | - | TRBV19
CASSLLRGGELFF | TGTGCCAGCAGTTTATTGAGGGGCGGGGAGCTGTTTTTT | TRBJ2-2 | - | - | TRBV27
CASSDRTSGSYEQYF | TGTGCCAGCAGTGATAGGACTAGCGGTTCCTACGAGCAGTACTTC | TRBJ2-7 | TRBD2 | - | TRBV2
CASILRQVGEKLFF | TGTGCCAGCATCCTCAGACAGGTTGGGGAAAAACTGTTTTTT | TRBJ1-4 | - | - | TRBV2
CASSYPGTGGSPLHF | TGTGCCAGCAGTTATCCCGGGACAGGGGGTTCACCCCTCCACTTT | TRBJ1-6 | TRBD1 | - | TRBV6-6
CAHKQGRGEQYF | TGTGCCCACAAACAGGGAAGGGGGGAGCAGTACTTC | TRBJ2-7 | - | - | TRBV2
CASSEQPWTGETQYF | TGTGCCAGCAGTGAACAGCCATGGACGGGCGAGACCCAGTACTTC | TRBJ2-5 | - | - | TRBV6-1
CASSGHVAFF | TGTGCCAGCAGTGGGCACGTAGCTTTCTTT | TRBJ1-1 | - | few | TRBV2
CASSDTDTQYF | TGTGCCAGCAGCGACACAGATACGCAGTATTTT | TRBJ2-3 | - | - | TRBV7-9
CASSTGQGAAFF | TGTGCCAGTAGTACCGGACAGGGGGCGGCTTTCTTT | TRBJ1-1 | TRBD1 | - | TRBV19
CASSLLREGGEQYF | TGTGCCAGCAGTTTATTGCGGGAGGGCGGGGAGCAGTACTTC | TRBJ2-7 | TRBD2 | - | TRBV27
CASSLEGSPTTGELFF | TGTGCCAGCAGCTTGGAAGGTTCGCCGACCACCGGGGAGCTGTTTTTT | TRBJ2-2 | - | - | TRBV5-6
CASSLGGGTEAFF | TGCGCCAGCAGCTTGGGGGGGGGTACTGAAGCTTTCTTT | TRBJ1-1 | - | once | TRBV5-1
CASTPGLPSNQPQHF | TGTGCCAGCACCCCAGGACTCCCTAGCAATCAGCCCCAGCATTTT | TRBJ1-5 | - | once | TRBV6-1
CASSPRIWVGDTEAFF | TGTGCCAGCAGCCCTAGGATATGGGTGGGGGACACTGAAGCTTTCTTT | TRBJ1-1 | - | - | TRBV28
CASSLDTAYGYTF | TGCGCCAGCAGCTTGGACACCGCCTATGGCTACACCTTC | TRBJ1-2 | - | - | TRBV5-1
CASSDDRDTEAFF | TGTGCCAGCAGCGACGACAGGGATACTGAAGCTTTCTTT | TRBJ1-1 | TRBD1 | few | TRBV2
CAISEGGRDEQYF | TGTGCCATCAGTGAGGGGGGGCGGGACGAGCAGTACTTC | TRBJ2-7 | - | - | TRBV10-3